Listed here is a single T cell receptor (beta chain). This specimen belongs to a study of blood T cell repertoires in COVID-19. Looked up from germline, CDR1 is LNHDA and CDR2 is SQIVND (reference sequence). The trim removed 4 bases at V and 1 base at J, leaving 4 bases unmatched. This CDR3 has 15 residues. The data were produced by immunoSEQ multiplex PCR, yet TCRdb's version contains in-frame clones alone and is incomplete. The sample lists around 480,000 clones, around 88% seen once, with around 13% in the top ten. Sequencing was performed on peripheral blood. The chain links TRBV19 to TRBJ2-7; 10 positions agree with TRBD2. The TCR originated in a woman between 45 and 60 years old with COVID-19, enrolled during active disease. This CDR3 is CASSTSGGQSYEQYF. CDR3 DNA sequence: TGTGCCAGTAGTACTAGCGGGGGCCAATCCTACGAGCAGTACTTC.